A selection of T cell receptor beta chains follows, all from one sample in a study of cytomegalovirus exposure and HLA in healthy donors. Here immunoSEQ multiplex PCR was the method, and the copy in TCRdb shows in-frame clones only, minus some. The repertoire has under 200,000 clones, approximately 76% of them found once; the top ten carry about 1.3%. The sequenced material came from PBMCs. Every receptor here comes from a man aged 60 to 69 in good health and CMV-seronegative. Both conserved end residues are part of each CDR3. Fields, in order: V gene, J gene, CDR3 protein.

TRBV2	TRBJ2-7	CASSDRDSLSYEQYF
TRBV30	TRBJ2-5	CAWSVQLAETQYF
TRBV6-4	TRBJ2-3	CASSDSGRTADTQYF
TRBV6-6	TRBJ2-5	CASKTGGQETQYF
TRBV30	TRBJ2-5	CAWSVGGSETQYF
TRBV30	TRBJ1-1	CAWRGVQGRGMNTEAFF
TRBV7-7	TRBJ2-5	CASSPRTTQETQYF
TRBV15	TRBJ2-7	CATSRGTGSYEQYF
TRBV18	TRBJ2-2	CASSPTGTSNTGELFF
TRBV5-1	TRBJ2-5	CASSPVPGQQETQYF
TRBV7-7	TRBJ2-7	CASSPTPPGGSYEQYF
TRBV11-3	TRBJ2-1	CASRGQGGNEQFF
TRBV29-1	TRBJ2-3	CSVDLGSWGTDTQYF
TRBV7-2	TRBJ1-1	CASSLTPNTEAFF
TRBV4-1	TRBJ1-6	CASSQDPTGTGSNSPLHF
TRBV5-1	TRBJ1-4	CASSPRQGPATNEKLFF
TRBV7-6	TRBJ2-7	CASSWGIRDSSYEQYF
TRBV7-2	TRBJ1-5	CASSLGDRVSNQPQHF
TRBV10-3	TRBJ1-2	CAIKNRDIDGYTF
TRBV28	TRBJ1-2	CASRPTGGSYGYTF
TRBV7-2	TRBJ1-2	CASSLEGPGVGYTF
TRBV4-2	TRBJ1-3	CASSQERRGTIYF
TRBV10-3	TRBJ2-7	CAISDAGPNYEQYF
TRBV6-5	TRBJ1-6	CASSYSNRPGSPLHF
TRBV5-1	TRBJ2-7	CASSSLGGPYEQYF
TRBV7-6	TRBJ2-7	CASSPRQGSTYEQYF
TRBV5-5	TRBJ1-1	CASSQGLNTEAFF
TRBV5-4	TRBJ1-1	CASSLDSRGTTEAFF
TRBV5-1	TRBJ2-5	CASTLNEETQYF
TRBV6-5	TRBJ1-6	CASSYLQDYSPLHF
TRBV6-5	TRBJ2-5	CASLAAGTGQETQYF
TRBV27	TRBJ1-1	CASSSGQLNTEAFF
TRBV27	TRBJ2-7	CASSLRAGGSYEQYF
TRBV11-3	TRBJ2-7	CASSLAVGRNPTGYEQYF
TRBV4-2	TRBJ2-1	CASSQDETSGFNEQFF